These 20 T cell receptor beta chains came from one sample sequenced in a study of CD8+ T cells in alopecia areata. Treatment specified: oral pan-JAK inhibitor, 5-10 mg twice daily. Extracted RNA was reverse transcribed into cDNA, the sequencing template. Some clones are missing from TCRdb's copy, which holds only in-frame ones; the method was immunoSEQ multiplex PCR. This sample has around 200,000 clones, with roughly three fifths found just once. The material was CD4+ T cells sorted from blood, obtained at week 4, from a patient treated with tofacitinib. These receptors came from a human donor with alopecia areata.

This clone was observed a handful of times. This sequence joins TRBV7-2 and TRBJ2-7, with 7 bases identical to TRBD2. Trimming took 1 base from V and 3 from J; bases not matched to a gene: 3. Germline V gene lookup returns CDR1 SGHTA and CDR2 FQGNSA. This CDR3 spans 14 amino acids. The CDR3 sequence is CASSLGPGGYEQYF. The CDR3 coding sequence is TGTGCCAGCAGCTTAGGACCGGGGGGCTACGAGCAGTACTTC.

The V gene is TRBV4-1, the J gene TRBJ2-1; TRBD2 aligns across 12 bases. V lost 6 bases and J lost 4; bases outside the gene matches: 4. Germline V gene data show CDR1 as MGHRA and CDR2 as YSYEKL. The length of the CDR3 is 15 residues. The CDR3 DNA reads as TGCGCCAGCAGGCTAGCGGGAGGGGGATACAATGAGCAGTTCTTC. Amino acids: CASRLAGGGYNEQFF.

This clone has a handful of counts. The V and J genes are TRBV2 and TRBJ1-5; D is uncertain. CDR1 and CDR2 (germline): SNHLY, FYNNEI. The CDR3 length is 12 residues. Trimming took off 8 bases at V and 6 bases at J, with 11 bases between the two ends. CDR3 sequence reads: CASRTGGQPQHF. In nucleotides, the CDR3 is TGTGCCAGCCGTACGGGAGGTCAGCCCCAGCATTTT.

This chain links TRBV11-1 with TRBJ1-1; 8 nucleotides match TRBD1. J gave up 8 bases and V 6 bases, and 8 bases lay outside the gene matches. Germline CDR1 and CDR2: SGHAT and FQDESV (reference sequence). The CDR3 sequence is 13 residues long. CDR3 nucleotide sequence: TGTGCCAGCAGTCCGGACAGGGCCGCGGAAGCTTTCTTT. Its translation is CASSPDRAAEAFF.

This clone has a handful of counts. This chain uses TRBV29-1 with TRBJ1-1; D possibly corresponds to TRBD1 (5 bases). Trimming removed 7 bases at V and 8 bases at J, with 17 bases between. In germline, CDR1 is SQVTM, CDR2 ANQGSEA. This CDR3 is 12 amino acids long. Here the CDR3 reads CSGKTGATEAFF. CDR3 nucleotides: TGCAGCGGCAAAACCGGGGCCACGGAAGCTTTCTTT.

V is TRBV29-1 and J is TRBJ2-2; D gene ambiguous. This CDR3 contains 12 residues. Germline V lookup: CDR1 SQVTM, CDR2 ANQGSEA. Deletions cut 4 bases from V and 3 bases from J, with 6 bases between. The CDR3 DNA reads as TGCAGCGTTGCCAGAGACACCGGGGAGCTGTTTTTT. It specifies CSVARDTGELFF.

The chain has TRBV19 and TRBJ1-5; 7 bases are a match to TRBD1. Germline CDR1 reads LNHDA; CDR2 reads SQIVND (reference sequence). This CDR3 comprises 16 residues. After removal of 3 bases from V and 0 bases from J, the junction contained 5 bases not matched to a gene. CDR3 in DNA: TGTGCCAGTAGTATGGGCACAGGGGTTAGCAATCAGCCCCAGCATTTT. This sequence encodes CASSMGTGVSNQPQHF.

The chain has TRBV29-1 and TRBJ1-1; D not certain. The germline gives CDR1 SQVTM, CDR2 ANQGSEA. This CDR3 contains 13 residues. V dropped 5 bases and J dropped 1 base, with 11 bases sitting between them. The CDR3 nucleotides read TGCAGCGTTAGCAAGGGTACGAACACTGAAGCTTTCTTT. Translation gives CSVSKGTNTEAFF. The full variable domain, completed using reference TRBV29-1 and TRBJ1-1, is SAVISQKPSRDICQRGTSLTIQCQVDSQVTMMFWYRQQPGQSLTLIATANQGSEATYESGFVIDKFPISRPNLTFSTLTVSNMSPEDSSIYLCSVSKGTNTEAFFGQGTRLTVV.

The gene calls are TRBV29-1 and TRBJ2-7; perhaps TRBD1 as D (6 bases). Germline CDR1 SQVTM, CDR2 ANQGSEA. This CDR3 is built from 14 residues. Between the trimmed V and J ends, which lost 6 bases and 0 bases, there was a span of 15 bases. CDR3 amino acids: CSVRRDTNSYEQYF. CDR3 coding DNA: TGCAGCGTCCGCCGGGACACAAACTCCTACGAGCAGTACTTC.

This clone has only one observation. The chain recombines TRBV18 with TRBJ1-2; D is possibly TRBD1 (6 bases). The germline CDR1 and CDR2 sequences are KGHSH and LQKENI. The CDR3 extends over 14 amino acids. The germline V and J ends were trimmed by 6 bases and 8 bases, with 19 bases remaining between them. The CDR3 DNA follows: TGTGCCAGCTCCGGTGAAGGGACACAGGTGGGCTACACCTTC. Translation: CASSGEGTQVGYTF.

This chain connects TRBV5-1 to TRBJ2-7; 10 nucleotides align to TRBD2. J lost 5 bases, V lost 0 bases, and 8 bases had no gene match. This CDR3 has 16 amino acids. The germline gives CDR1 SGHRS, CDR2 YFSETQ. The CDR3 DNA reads TGCGCCAGCAGCTTGGTTTCTAGCGGGAGACTTGACGAGCAGTACTTC. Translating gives CASSLVSSGRLDEQYF.

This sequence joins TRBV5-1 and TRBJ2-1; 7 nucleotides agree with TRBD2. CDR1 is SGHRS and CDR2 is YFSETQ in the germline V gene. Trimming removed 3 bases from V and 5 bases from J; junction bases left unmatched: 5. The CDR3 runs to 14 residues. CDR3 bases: TGCGCCAGCAGCTCCCTGGCGGGGGACAATGAGCAGTTCTTC. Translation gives CASSSLAGDNEQFF.

The DNA for the CDR3 is TGTGCCAGCAGCTTGGCCCCCAATCAGCCCCAGCATTTT. The encoded protein is CASSLAPNQPQHF. V and J are TRBV5-6 and TRBJ1-5; D ambiguous. The CDR3 covers 13 residues. Germline values: CDR1 SGHDT, CDR2 YYEEEE. V dropped 0 bases and J dropped 3 bases, with 4 bases sitting between them.

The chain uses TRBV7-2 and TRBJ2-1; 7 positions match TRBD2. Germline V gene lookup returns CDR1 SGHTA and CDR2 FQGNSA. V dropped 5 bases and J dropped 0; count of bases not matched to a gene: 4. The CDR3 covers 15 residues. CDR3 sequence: CASSPLAISYNEQFF. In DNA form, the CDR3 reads TGTGCCAGCAGCCCACTAGCGATCTCCTACAATGAGCAGTTCTTC.

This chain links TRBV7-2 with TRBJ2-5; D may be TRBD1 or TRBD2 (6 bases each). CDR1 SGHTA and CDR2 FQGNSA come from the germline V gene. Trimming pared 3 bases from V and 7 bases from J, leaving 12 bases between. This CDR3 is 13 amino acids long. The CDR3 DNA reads TGTGCCAGCAGCTTTGGGGGGCGTGGGACCCAGTACTTC. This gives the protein CASSFGGRGTQYF.

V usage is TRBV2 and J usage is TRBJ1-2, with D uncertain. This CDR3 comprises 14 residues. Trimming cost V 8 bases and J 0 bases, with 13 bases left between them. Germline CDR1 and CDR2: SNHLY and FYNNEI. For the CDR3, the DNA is TGTGCCAGCGCCTTTGAGCGAACTAACTATGGCTACACCTTC. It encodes CASAFERTNYGYTF.

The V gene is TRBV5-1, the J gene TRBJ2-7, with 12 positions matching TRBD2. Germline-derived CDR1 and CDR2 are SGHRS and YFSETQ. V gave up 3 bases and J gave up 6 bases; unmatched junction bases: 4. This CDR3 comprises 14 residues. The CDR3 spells CASSSTSGSREQYF. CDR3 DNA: TGCGCCAGCAGCTCGACTAGCGGGAGCCGCGAGCAGTACTTC.

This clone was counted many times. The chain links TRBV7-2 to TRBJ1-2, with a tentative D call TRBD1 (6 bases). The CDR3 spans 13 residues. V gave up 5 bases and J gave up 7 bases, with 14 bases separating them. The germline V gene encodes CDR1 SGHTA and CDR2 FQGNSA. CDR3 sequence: CASSPGHWGGYTF. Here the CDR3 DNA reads TGTGCCAGCAGCCCGGGACATTGGGGTGGCTACACCTTC. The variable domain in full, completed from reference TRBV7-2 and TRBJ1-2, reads GAGVSQSPSNKVTEKGKDVELRCDPISGHTALYWYRQSLGQGLEFLIYFQGNSAPDKSGLPSDRFSAERTGGSVSTLTIQRTQQEDSAVYLCASSPGHWGGYTFGSGTRLTVV.

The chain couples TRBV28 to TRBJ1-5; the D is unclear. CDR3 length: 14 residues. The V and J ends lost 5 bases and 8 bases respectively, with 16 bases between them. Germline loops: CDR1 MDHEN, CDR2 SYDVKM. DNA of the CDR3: TGTGCCAGCAGTCCGTCGACGGGCCAAAAGCCCCAGCATTTT. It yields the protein CASSPSTGQKPQHF.

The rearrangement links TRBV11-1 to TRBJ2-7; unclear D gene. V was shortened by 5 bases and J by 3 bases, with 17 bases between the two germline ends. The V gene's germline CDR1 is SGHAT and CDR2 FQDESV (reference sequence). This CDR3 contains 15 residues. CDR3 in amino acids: CASSPQKGSGYEQYF. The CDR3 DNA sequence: TGTGCCAGCAGCCCACAAAAAGGGTCAGGCTACGAGCAGTACTTC.